This T cell receptor beta chain comes out of a study of control samples from healthy donors and cancer patients. V dropped 11 bases and J dropped 0 bases, with 14 bases sitting between them. This CDR3 comprises 15 residues. In germline, CDR1 is LNHDA, CDR2 SQIVND (reference sequence). The protocol was immunoSEQ multiplex PCR, while the TCRdb copy is restricted to in-frame clones and leaves out a portion. The sample comprises roughly 130,000 clones, around 93% of which are singletons, and around 7.9% rests with the top ten. V is TRBV19 and J is TRBJ2-6, with D maybe TRBD1 (6 bases). The source material was blood. This clonotype was sampled from a man aged 18 to 29 in good health. The CDR3 loop is CASSTGFSGANVLTF. In DNA, the CDR3 is TGTGCCTCTAGTACAGGGTTCTCTGGGGCCAACGTCCTGACTTTC.